Below, 26 T cell receptor beta chains from the same sample are listed, as sequenced in a study of CD8 T cells in ankylosing spondylitis. TCRdb reprocessed the 5' RACE reads via MiXCR and lists one record per CDR3 protein. The sample includes approximately 260,000 distinct CDR3 sequences, over 15% of them seen just once. The specimen sequenced was blood, either unsorted or a sorted T cell fraction (not recorded which). The receptors shown here come from a male donor with ankylosing spondylitis or in good health (not recorded which).

This clonotype has a handful of counts. The gene calls are TRBV29-1 and TRBJ2-1; the D gene could be TRBD1 or TRBD2 (6 bases each). Germline CDR1 is SQVTM and CDR2 is ANQGSEA. The CDR3 loop spans 17 amino acids. The germline V and J ends were trimmed by 0 bases and 0 bases, with 15 bases remaining between them. CDR3 sequence reads: CSVEDPGAESSYNEQFF. The CDR3 bases are TGCAGCGTTGAAGATCCGGGGGCGGAAAGCTCCTACAATGAGCAGTTCTTC.

This clonotype was detected a few times. The chain joins TRBV7-9 to TRBJ2-7; 15 positions match TRBD2. The CDR3 consists of 17 residues. Trimming took 6 bases from V and 5 from J; bases not matched to a gene: 11. CDR1 is SEHNR and CDR2 is FQNEAQ in the germline V gene (reference sequence). The DNA of the CDR3 is TGTGCCAGCAGGGCGGGACTAGCGGGAGGTCTACGTGACGAGCAGTACTTC. It encodes CASRAGLAGGLRDEQYF.

This clonotype showed up many times. The chain is built from TRBV6-2 or TRBV6-3 and TRBJ2-1, with 12 bases fitting TRBD2. V lost 0 bases, J lost 2 bases, and 2 bases stayed unmatched. CDR1 MNHEY and CDR2 SVGEGT come from the germline V gene. The CDR3 spans 17 residues. The CDR3 region has the DNA TGTGCCAGCAGTTACTCGGCTAGCGGGAGGGCCTACAATGAGCAGTTCTTC. This encodes CASSYSASGRAYNEQFF.

This clonotype was detected a few times. A read error may explain this, as a much larger clone is one base away. The chain uses TRBV27 and TRBJ1-5; D remains unclear. Germline loops: CDR1 MNHEY, CDR2 SMNVEV (reference sequence). CDR3 size: 10 residues. The CDR3 region is CARENHPQHF. In nucleotides, the CDR3 is TGTGCCAGGGAAAATCATCCCCAGCATTTT.

This clonotype turned up a few times. V and J are TRBV20-1 and TRBJ2-1, with D unclear. Germline V gives CDR1 DFQATT, CDR2 SNEGSKA (reference sequence). The V end was cut by 3 bases, the J end by 0 bases, with 9 bases between. The CDR3 sequence is 14 residues long. This chain's CDR3 is CSARVQSSYNEQFF. The DNA of the CDR3 is TGCAGTGCTAGGGTACAGAGCTCCTACAATGAGCAGTTCTTC.

The V gene is TRBV29-1, the J gene TRBJ2-1, with 9 bases fitting TRBD2. V shed 1 base and J 4 bases; nucleotides not matched to a gene: 2. The CDR3 is 14 residues long. The germline V gene encodes CDR1 SQVTM and CDR2 ANQGSEA. The CDR3 DNA sequence: TGCAGCGTTGAAGGACTAGCGGAGTACAATGAGCAGTTCTTC. This translates into CSVEGLAEYNEQFF.

This clonotype was counted only a few times. The chain joins TRBV5-8 to TRBJ1-1; D gene unclear. V lost 5 bases and J lost 0, with 8 bases in between. This CDR3 has 13 residues. Germline assignment: CDR1 SGHTS and CDR2 YDEGEE. The CDR3 DNA sequence: TGTGCCAGCAGGCTGTTCATGAACACTGAAGCTTTCTTT. Its protein is CASRLFMNTEAFF.

The genes are TRBV11-2 and TRBJ2-2; 8 bases match TRBD1. V lost 5 bases to trimming and J lost 7 bases; unmatched junction nucleotides: 9. This CDR3 region has 15 residues. Germline CDR1 is SGHAT and CDR2 is FQNNGV. CDR3 nucleotide sequence: TGTGCCAGCAGCCCGAGGACAGGGTTTATCGGGGAGCTGTTTTTT. This encodes CASSPRTGFIGELFF.

The chain has TRBV10-3 and TRBJ2-7, with D unclear. Germline assignment: CDR1 ENHRY and CDR2 SYGVKD. This CDR3 has 13 amino acids. V lost 3 bases and J 2 bases, leaving 8 bases between the germline ends. The CDR3 DNA reads TGTGCCATCAGTGATCCCCCAGCCTACGAGCAGTACTTC. It is translated as CAISDPPAYEQYF.

CDR3 residues: CASSLGASGLSEQYF. The DNA of the CDR3 is TGCGCCAGCAGCTTGGGGGCTAGCGGACTTTCCGAGCAGTACTTC. The rearrangement joins TRBV5-1 to TRBJ2-7; 7 nucleotides agree with TRBD2. The trim removed 0 bases at V and 6 bases at J, leaving 9 bases unmatched. The CDR3 runs 15 residues. Germline-derived CDR1 and CDR2 are SGHRS and YFSETQ.

The chain is built from TRBV11-2 and TRBJ2-7; tentatively, D is TRBD1 or TRBD2 (5 bases each). Per the germline V gene, CDR1 is SGHAT and CDR2 is FQNNGV. This CDR3 has 12 residues. The V end was cut by 7 bases, the J end by 7 bases, with 14 bases between. DNA of the CDR3: TGTGCCAGCACCGGGGACGTTCGGGAGCAGTACTTC. This translates into CASTGDVREQYF.

This chain uses TRBV12-3 or TRBV12-4 with TRBJ2-7; 7 bases line up with TRBD1. The junction had 8 bases not matched to a gene; V was cut back by 4 bases and J by 5 bases. This CDR3 contains 14 residues. This CDR3 is CASSSYRGGDEQYF. The CDR3 DNA is TGTGCCAGCAGTTCCTACAGGGGTGGGGACGAGCAGTACTTC.

This chain connects TRBV4-3 to TRBJ2-7; 13 nucleotides align to TRBD2. CDR3 size: 17 residues. V lost 0 bases to trimming and J lost 9 bases; unmatched junction nucleotides: 11. Germline values: CDR1 LGHNA, CDR2 YSLEER. The CDR3 sequence: CASSQDGPLAGGLGQYF. The CDR3 coding sequence is TGCGCCAGCAGCCAAGACGGTCCACTAGCGGGAGGGCTAGGGCAGTACTTC.

V is TRBV27 and J is TRBJ2-2, with 11 positions matching TRBD1. J lost 4 bases, V lost 5 bases, and 9 bases had no gene match. Per germline, CDR1 MNHEY and CDR2 SMNVEV (reference sequence). This CDR3 is built from 17 residues. In DNA form, the CDR3 reads TGTGCCAGCAGTCCTTGGACAGGGGGCGCGGTCACCGGGGAGCTGTTTTTT. It specifies CASSPWTGGAVTGELFF.

The rearrangement joins TRBV5-1 to TRBJ2-7; 10 bases agree with TRBD1. The CDR3 runs to 14 residues. CDR1 and CDR2 (germline): SGHRS, YFSETQ. Trimming removed 5 bases from V and 7 bases from J; junction bases left unmatched: 9. The CDR3: CASRPGQGSGEQYF. CDR3 DNA: TGCGCCAGCAGACCGGGACAGGGGTCGGGGGAGCAGTACTTC. Combining the CDR3 with reference TRBV5-1 and TRBJ2-7 gives the whole variable domain KAGVTQTPRYLIKTRGQQVTLSCSPISGHRSVSWYQQTPGQGLQFLFEYFSETQRNKGNFPGRFSGRQFSNSRSEMNVSTLELGDSALYLCASRPGQGSGEQYFGPGTRLTVT.

This clonotype occurred a few times. This chain joins TRBV4-1 and TRBJ2-1, with D possibly matching TRBD2 (6 bases). Germline CDR1 reads MGHRA; CDR2 reads YSYEKL. The CDR3 has 14 residues. Deletions cut 0 bases from V and 4 bases from J, with 7 bases between. The CDR3 nucleotides read TGCGCCAGCAGCCAAGAAGGACTATACAATGAGCAGTTCTTC. As protein: CASSQEGLYNEQFF.

Within the sample, this clonotype is medium-sized. The chain recombines TRBV12-3 or TRBV12-4 with TRBJ2-1; 10 bases match TRBD2. CDR3 size: 13 residues. Germline trimming cut 7 bases from V and 7 bases from J; bases unmatched to any gene: 4. CDR3 nucleotide sequence: TGTGCCAGCATGGGACTAGCGCAAAATGAGCAGTTCTTC. Encoded protein: CASMGLAQNEQFF.

There are a few counts of this clonotype. The chain couples TRBV12-3 or TRBV12-4 to TRBJ2-5; 11 bases map to TRBD1. With 5 bases clipped from V and 5 bases from J, the junction kept 7 bases outside the gene matches. The CDR3 loop spans 15 amino acids. The CDR3 region has the DNA TGTGCCAGCAGTGTGGGACAGGGGGGAATGGAGACCCAGTACTTC. Its translation is CASSVGQGGMETQYF.

This clonotype was found a few times. The genes are TRBV27 and TRBJ2-1; 14 bases line up with TRBD2. The V segment lost 5 bases and the J segment 6 bases; nucleotides outside the gene matches: 6. The CDR3 is 16 amino acids. The V gene's germline CDR1 is MNHEY and CDR2 SMNVEV (reference sequence). CDR3 sequence: CASSPGTSGSRNEQFF. The CDR3 DNA sequence: TGTGCCAGCAGTCCCGGGACTAGCGGGAGTCGCAATGAGCAGTTCTTC.

This clonotype was observed many times. The genes are TRBV20-1 and TRBJ2-1; D remains ambiguous. The CDR3 runs 12 residues. The V gene lost 6 bases and the J gene lost 9 bases, with 15 bases spanning the gap. Germline CDR1 is DFQATT and CDR2 is SNEGSKA (reference sequence). The CDR3 is CSARNEYAEQFF. The DNA of the CDR3 is TGCAGTGCCAGAAATGAGTACGCTGAGCAGTTCTTC.

This clonotype occurred a few times. The chain has TRBV15 and TRBJ2-7; no reliable D call. V lost 1 base and J lost 3, with 16 bases in between. Germline V gene data show CDR1 as LNHNV and CDR2 as YYDKDF (reference sequence). CDR3 length equals 16 residues. CDR3 amino acids: CATSRAEVRADYEQYF. The DNA for the CDR3 is TGTGCCACCAGCAGAGCTGAGGTCCGGGCAGACTACGAGCAGTACTTC. Combining the CDR3 with reference TRBV15 and TRBJ2-7 gives the whole variable domain DAMVIQNPRYQVTQFGKPVTLSCSQTLNHNVMYWYQQKSSQAPKLLFHYYDKDFNNEADTPDNFQSRRPNTSFCFLDIRSPGLGDTAMYLCATSRAEVRADYEQYFGPGTRLTVT.

The chain recombines TRBV28 with TRBJ2-5; 8 nucleotides align to TRBD1. This CDR3 has 15 amino acids. Losses at the gene ends were 3 bases for V and 4 bases for J; bases not matched to a gene: 7. CDR1 and CDR2 from the germline V gene are MDHEN and SYDVKM. CDR3 coding DNA: TGTGCCAGCAGTTTGACAGGGGTTGGGGGAGAGACCCAGTACTTC. It yields the protein CASSLTGVGGETQYF.

This chain uses TRBV5-1 with TRBJ2-7, with 10 bases identical to TRBD1. The V and J ends lost 0 bases and 3 bases, in that order; junction bases with no gene match: 6. The germline V gene has CDR1 SGHRS and CDR2 YFSETQ. The CDR3 has 16 residues. The CDR3 bases are TGCGCCAGCAGCTTGGCCGCGACAGGGGGCATCTACGAGCAGTACTTC. Amino acids: CASSLAATGGIYEQYF.

This clonotype has only a few counts. The CDR3 here is CASSYSNTLYGYTF. The CDR3 coding sequence is TGTGCCAGCAGTTACTCAAATACGTTGTATGGCTACACCTTC. The chain uses TRBV6-5 and TRBJ1-2; D call uncertain. Germline CDR1 and CDR2: MNHEY and SVGAGI. CDR3 size: 14 residues. Trimming removed 0 bases at V and 5 bases at J, with 10 bases between.

This clonotype was picked up many times. V gene TRBV27 combines with J gene TRBJ1-1; 8 bases match TRBD1. The CDR3 contains 14 residues. The V segment lost 4 bases and the J segment 4 bases; nucleotides outside the gene matches: 5. Germline CDR1 MNHEY, CDR2 SMNVEV (reference sequence). CDR3 region: CASSYNRGSTEAFF. In nucleotides, the CDR3 is TGTGCCAGCAGTTACAACAGGGGGAGCACTGAAGCTTTCTTT.

The sample holds many counts of this clonotype. The V call is TRBV29-1, the J call TRBJ2-2; D unresolved. The CDR3 contains 13 residues. Germline CDR1 SQVTM, CDR2 ANQGSEA. Trimming stripped 3 bases from V and 1 base from J, with 6 bases between. This chain's CDR3 is CSVDEQNTGELFF. CDR3 in DNA: TGCAGCGTTGATGAACAGAACACCGGGGAGCTGTTTTTT.